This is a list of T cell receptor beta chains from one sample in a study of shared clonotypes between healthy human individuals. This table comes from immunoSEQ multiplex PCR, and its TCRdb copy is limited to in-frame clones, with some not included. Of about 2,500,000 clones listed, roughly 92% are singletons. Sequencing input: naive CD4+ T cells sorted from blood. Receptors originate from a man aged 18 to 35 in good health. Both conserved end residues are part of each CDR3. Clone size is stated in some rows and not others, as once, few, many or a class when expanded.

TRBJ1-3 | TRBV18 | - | CASSPQGVSGNTIYF
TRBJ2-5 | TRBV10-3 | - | CAISDGQETQYF
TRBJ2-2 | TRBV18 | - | CASSPAQGRNGELFF
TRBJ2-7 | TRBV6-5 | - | CASSYSTSGSYEQYF
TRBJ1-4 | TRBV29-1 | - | CSVAVGRSGANEKLFF
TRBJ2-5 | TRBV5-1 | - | CASSSGQIQETQYF
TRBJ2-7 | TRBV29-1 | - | CSVRRDYEQYF
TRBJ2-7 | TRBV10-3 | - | CAISESRTLALSREQYF
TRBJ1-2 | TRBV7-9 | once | CASSFDGGAYTF
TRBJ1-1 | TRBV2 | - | CASRKQTLTEAFF
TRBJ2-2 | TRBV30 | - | CAWSLAGGPGTGELFF
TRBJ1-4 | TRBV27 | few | CASSLNRQVEKLFF
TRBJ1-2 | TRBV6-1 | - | CATGLIYGYTF
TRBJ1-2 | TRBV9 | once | CASSFQDRAFGYTF
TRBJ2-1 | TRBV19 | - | CASNSGHNEQFF
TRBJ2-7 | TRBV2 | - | CASSVGTSYEQYF
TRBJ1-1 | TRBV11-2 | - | CASNIDILAGGTEAFF
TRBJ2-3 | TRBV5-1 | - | CASSLTASGRAIEGTDTQYF
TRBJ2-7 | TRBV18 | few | CASSLSTGTGGGGPPAEQYF
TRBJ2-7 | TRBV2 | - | CASSTRQGHVGQYF
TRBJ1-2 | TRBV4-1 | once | CASSQGRAMGGYTF
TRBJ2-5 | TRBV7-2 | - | CASSLEGQGKETQYF
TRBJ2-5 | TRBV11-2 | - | CASSLPGSRETQYF
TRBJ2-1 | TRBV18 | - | CASSPPLNEQFF
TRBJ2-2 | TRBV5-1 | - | CASSLEPGAGELFF
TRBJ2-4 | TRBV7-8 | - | CASSLGLTETLLQYF
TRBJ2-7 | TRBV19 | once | CASSPTPSYEQYF
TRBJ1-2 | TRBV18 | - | CASSPSGQGASYTF
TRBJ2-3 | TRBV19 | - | CASSTPPVNTQYF
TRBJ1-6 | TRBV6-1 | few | CASTMRISSPLHF
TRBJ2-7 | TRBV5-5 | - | CASSLGGQGSYEQYF
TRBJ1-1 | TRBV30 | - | CAWSVPNMNTEAFF
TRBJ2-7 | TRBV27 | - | CASSLVGLARSEQYF
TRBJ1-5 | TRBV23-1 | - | CASSHYLRWTGSNQPQHF
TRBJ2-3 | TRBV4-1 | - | CASSQDLGTSGFPSTDTQYF
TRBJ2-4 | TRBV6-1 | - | CASSGLDPTGYIDKNIQYF
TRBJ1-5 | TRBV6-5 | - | CASSYSISQPQHF
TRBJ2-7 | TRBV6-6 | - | CASSPLQGYEQYF
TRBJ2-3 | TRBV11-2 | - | CASSLGLAGADTQYF
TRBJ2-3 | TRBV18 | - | CASSPGQGYTDTQYF
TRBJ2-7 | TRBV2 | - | CASCRQGGYEQYF
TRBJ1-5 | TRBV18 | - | CASSLMGQPQHF